These 11 T cell receptor beta chains came from one sample sequenced in a study of blood T cell repertoires in COVID-19 (TCRdb year 2020). Libraries were made using the immunoSEQ multiplex PCR assay. TCRdb mirrors the immuneACCESS table, restricted to in-frame sequences. Some clones are absent from its copies; in checked studies, under half trace to an unresolved V gene, and the reason for the others is unknown. The sample contains a few hundred thousand clones, more than 85% of them found a single time. 8% to 9.5% of the sample is held by the ten biggest clonotypes. Sequencing was performed on PBMCs or T cells enriched from blood (not recorded which). These receptor sequences come from an older woman who had recovered from COVID-19.

The count of this clone is one. The chain links TRBV6-5 to TRBJ2-1, with 11 bases matching TRBD1. CDR1 is MNHEY, CDR2 SVGAGI, per germline. V lost 6 bases and J lost 7; bases outside the gene matches: 5. The CDR3 runs 14 residues. For the CDR3, the DNA is TGTGCCAGCAGGGGACAGGGGGTTAGTAATGAGCAGTTCTTC. Translation gives CASRGQGVSNEQFF.

The chain uses TRBV2 and TRBJ2-5, with TRBD2 matching 8 bases. Germline V gene sequence: CDR1 SNHLY, CDR2 FYNNEI. V lost 4 bases to trimming and J lost 5 bases; unmatched junction nucleotides: 6. The CDR3 is made up of 14 amino acids. The CDR3: CASSGGGPGETQYF. The DNA of the CDR3 is TGTGCCAGCAGTGGCGGGGGGCCAGGGGAGACCCAGTACTTC.

J is TRBJ1-2 and V is TRBV5-1; 7 bases fit TRBD1. Germline CDR1 reads SGHRS; CDR2 reads YFSETQ. The CDR3 length is 15 residues. The V gene end was trimmed by 4 bases and the J gene end by 2 bases; junction bases not matched to a gene: 8. The CDR3 spells CASSPSGTVNYGYTF. The CDR3 bases are TGCGCCAGCAGCCCCTCCGGGACAGTAAACTATGGCTACACCTTC.

The V call is TRBV6-5, the J call TRBJ1-1; weak D call: TRBD1 (5 bases). Germline CDR1 MNHEY, CDR2 SVGAGI. This CDR3 comprises 12 residues. Trimming removed 0 bases from V and 7 bases from J, with 6 bases in between. CDR3 DNA sequence: TGTGCCAGCAGTTACTCGGGGCATGAAGCTTTCTTT. Its protein product is CASSYSGHEAFF.

CDR3 sequence: CASSQDSAGVEKLFF. The CDR3 DNA reads TGTGCCAGCAGCCAAGATTCGGCAGGGGTGGAAAAACTGTTTTTT. The chain is built from TRBV3-1 (or the pseudogene TRBV3-2) and TRBJ1-4; D perhaps matches TRBD1 (6 bases). This CDR3 contains 15 residues. CDR1 and CDR2 from the germline V gene are LGHDT and YNNKEL (reference sequence). Trimming pared 0 bases from V and 8 bases from J, leaving 13 bases between.

The V gene is TRBV20-1, the J gene TRBJ1-1, with D possibly TRBD1 on 5 matching bases. The CDR3 is 11 amino acids. The germline V gene has CDR1 DFQATT and CDR2 SNEGSKA (reference sequence). The CDR3 sequence is CSVGGDTEAFF. CDR3 in DNA: TGCAGCGTGGGAGGGGACACTGAAGCTTTCTTT.

The chain employs TRBV30 and TRBJ2-1; tentatively, D is TRBD1 (6 bases). Per the germline V gene, CDR1 is GTSNPN and CDR2 is SVGIG (reference sequence). This CDR3 comprises 13 residues. Trimming pared 0 bases from V and 5 bases from J, leaving 8 bases between. In DNA, the CDR3 is TGTGCCTGGAGTGTAGGGGGACACAATGAGCAGTTCTTC. Its protein product is CAWSVGGHNEQFF. Complete variable domain (other parts from reference TRBV30 and TRBJ2-1): SQTIHQWPATLVQPVGSPLSLECTVEGTSNPNLYWYRQAAGRGLQLLFYSVGIGQISSEVPQNLSASRPQDRQFILSSKKLLLSDSGFYLCAWSVGGHNEQFFGPGTRLTVL.

The rearrangement joins TRBV27 to TRBJ2-2, with D perhaps matching TRBD2 (7 bases). This CDR3 has 17 residues. CDR1 is MNHEY and CDR2 is SMNVEV in the germline V gene (reference sequence). Deletions cut 6 bases from V and 4 bases from J, with 21 bases between. The CDR3 nucleotides read TGTGCCAGCAGGCGGTGGGGGGGGGCCTCCGGCACCGGGGAGCTGTTTTTT. Its translation is CASRRWGGASGTGELFF.

The chain couples TRBV16 to TRBJ1-2; D uncertain. CDR3 length: 17 amino acids. From germline, CDR1 is KGHSY and CDR2 FQNENV. V dropped 1 base and J dropped 0 bases, with 15 bases sitting between them. The CDR3 reads CASSQLSWASANYGYTF. For the CDR3, the DNA is TGTGCCAGCAGCCAATTATCGTGGGCCTCAGCTAACTATGGCTACACCTTC.

The chain uses TRBV25-1 and TRBJ2-2; the D gene is possibly TRBD1 (6 bases). The germline gives CDR1 MGHDK, CDR2 SYGVNS. The CDR3 loop spans 14 amino acids. V was cut by 3 bases and J by 6 bases, with 11 bases left in between. CDR3 sequence (DNA): TGTGCCAGCAGTGATTCCAGGGGCGCCGGGGAGCTGTTTTTT. It encodes CASSDSRGAGELFF.

The chain links TRBV9 to TRBJ1-2; 11 nucleotides line up with TRBD1. CDR3 size: 16 residues. The germline V gene has CDR1 SGDLS and CDR2 YYNGEE. After removal of 2 bases from V and 0 bases from J, the junction contained 3 bases not matched to a gene. The CDR3 DNA follows: TGTGCCAGCAGCGTCGGGACAGGGGGGACTAACTATGGCTACACCTTC. It encodes CASSVGTGGTNYGYTF. Full variable domain (outside the CDR3, taken from reference TRBV9 and TRBJ1-2): DSGVTQTPKHLITATGQRVTLRCSPRSGDLSVYWYQQSLDQGLQFLIQYYNGEERAKGNILERFSAQQFPDLHSELNLSSLELGDSALYFCASSVGTGGTNYGYTFGSGTRLTVV.